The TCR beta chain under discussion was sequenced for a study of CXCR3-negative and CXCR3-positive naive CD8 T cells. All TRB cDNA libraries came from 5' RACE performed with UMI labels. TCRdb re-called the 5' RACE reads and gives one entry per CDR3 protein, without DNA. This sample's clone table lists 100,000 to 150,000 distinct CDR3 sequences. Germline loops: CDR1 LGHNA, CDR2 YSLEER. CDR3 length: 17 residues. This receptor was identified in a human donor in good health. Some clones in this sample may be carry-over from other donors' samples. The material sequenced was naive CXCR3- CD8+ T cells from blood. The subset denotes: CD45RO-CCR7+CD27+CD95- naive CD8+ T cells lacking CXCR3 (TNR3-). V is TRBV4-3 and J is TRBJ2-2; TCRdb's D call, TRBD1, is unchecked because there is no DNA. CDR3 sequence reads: CASSRTARLKDTGELFF.